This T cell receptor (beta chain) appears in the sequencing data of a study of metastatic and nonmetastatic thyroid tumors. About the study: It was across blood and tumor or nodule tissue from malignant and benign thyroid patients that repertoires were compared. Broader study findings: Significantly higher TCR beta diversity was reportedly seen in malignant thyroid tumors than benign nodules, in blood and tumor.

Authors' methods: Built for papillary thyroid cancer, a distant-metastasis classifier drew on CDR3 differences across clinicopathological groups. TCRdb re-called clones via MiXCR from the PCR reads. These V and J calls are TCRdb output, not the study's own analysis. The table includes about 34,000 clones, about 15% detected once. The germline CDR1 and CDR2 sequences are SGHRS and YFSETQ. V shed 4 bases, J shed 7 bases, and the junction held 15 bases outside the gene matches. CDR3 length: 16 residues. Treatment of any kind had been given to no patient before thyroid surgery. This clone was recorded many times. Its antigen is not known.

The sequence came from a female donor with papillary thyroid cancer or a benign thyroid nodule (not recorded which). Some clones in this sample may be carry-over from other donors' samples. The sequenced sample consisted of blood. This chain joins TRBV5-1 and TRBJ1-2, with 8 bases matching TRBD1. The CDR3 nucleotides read TGCGCCAGCAGCCAAGTTCAGGGAGGGACAGGCGGTGGCTACACCTTC. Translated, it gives CASSQVQGGTGGGYTF.